Sequencing of this T cell receptor beta chain was carried out in a study of regulatory T cells in long-lasting Graves disease. Arm-PCR of CDR3 regions and iRepertoire HTBI primers were used to build TCR beta libraries. TCRdb reprocessed the multiplex PCR reads via MiXCR and lists one record per CDR3 protein. The repertoire holds 400,000 to 500,000 distinct CDR3 sequences, with about 20% as singletons. Turning to this clonotype: No antigen is known for it.

This CDR3 is 17 amino acids long. Germline lookup yields CDR1 PRHDT and CDR2 FYEKMQ (reference sequence). V was pared by 5 bases and J by 5 bases, with 19 bases between. The time point: persistent/refractory GD, antithyroid drugs over 5 years with positive TRAb. Researchers made the TCR library from RNA that was extracted from PBMCs. Study-level points and caveats: Those with persistent disease had in common more public clonotypes (around 2,500) than new patients (approximately 890).

This clonotype was sampled from a female donor with Graves disease. V and J are TRBV13 and TRBJ1-6, with D possibly TRBD1 on 5 matching bases. The material sequenced was peripheral blood mononuclear cells (PBMCs), taken when the disease was refractory, from a patient treated with antithyroid drugs. In DNA form, the CDR3 reads TGTGCCAGCAGCGCGAGCCGCAGGGAGAGGCATAATTCACCCCTCCACTTT. Protein sequence: CASSASRRERHNSPLHF. The full variable domain, completed using reference TRBV13 and TRBJ1-6, is AAGVIQSPRHLIKEKRETATLKCYPIPRHDTVYWYQQGPGQDPQFLISFYEKMQSDKGSIPDRFSAQQFSDYHSELNMSSLELGDSALYFCASSASRRERHNSPLHFGNGTRLTVT.